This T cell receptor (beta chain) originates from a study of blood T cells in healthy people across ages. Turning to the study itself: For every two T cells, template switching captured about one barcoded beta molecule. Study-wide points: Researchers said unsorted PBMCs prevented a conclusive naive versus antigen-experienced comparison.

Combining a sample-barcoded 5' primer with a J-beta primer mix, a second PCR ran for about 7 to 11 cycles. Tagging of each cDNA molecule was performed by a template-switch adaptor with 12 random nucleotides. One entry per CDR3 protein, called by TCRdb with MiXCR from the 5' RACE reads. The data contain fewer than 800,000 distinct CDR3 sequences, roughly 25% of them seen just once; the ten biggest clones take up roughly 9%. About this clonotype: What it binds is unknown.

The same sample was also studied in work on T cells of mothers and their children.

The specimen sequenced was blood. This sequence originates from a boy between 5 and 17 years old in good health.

CDR3 in DNA: TGTGCCAGCTCACAAACCGGGACAGGGGGCAGTCAGCCCCAGCATTTT. This codes for CASSQTGTGGSQPQHF. The chain has TRBV18 and TRBJ1-5, with 12 bases that match TRBD1. V lost 4 bases, J lost 6 bases, and 7 bases stayed unmatched. CDR3 length: 16 amino acids. CDR1 is KGHSH, CDR2 LQKENI, per germline. Supplemented by reference TRBV18 and TRBJ1-5, the full variable domain reads NAGVMQNPRHLVRRRGQEARLRCSPMKGHSHVYWYRQLPEEGLKFMVYLQKENIIDESGMPKERFSAEFPKEGPSILRIQQVVRGDSAAYFCASSQTGTGGSQPQHFGDGTRLSIL.